This T cell receptor (beta chain) was sequenced during a study of cytomegalovirus exposure and HLA in healthy donors. In the PCR, 60 Vbeta and 13 Jbeta primers were used. The table came from immunoSEQ multiplex PCR; TCRdb's copy has only in-frame clones and leaves some out. The data include 200,000 or so clones; the top ten clones carry 0.65% to 0.75%. The CDR3 extends over 15 amino acids. V shed 5 bases, J shed 2 bases, and the junction held 8 bases outside the gene matches. The germline CDR1 and CDR2 sequences are SGHTA and FQGNSA. Points from the study as a whole: A later look showed TCR association rates differing by HLA locus, highest for DRB1 and lowest for HLA-C.

As to this clone: The antigen is not known.

Sample: PBMCs. The V and J genes are TRBV7-2 and TRBJ2-7; 8 bases match TRBD2. This TCR was sampled from a boy between 10 and 17 years old in good health and CMV-seronegative. In nucleotides, the CDR3 is TGTGCCAGCAGCCCAGAAGGCGGGGGGCCCTACGAGCAGTACTTC. Translation gives CASSPEGGGPYEQYF.